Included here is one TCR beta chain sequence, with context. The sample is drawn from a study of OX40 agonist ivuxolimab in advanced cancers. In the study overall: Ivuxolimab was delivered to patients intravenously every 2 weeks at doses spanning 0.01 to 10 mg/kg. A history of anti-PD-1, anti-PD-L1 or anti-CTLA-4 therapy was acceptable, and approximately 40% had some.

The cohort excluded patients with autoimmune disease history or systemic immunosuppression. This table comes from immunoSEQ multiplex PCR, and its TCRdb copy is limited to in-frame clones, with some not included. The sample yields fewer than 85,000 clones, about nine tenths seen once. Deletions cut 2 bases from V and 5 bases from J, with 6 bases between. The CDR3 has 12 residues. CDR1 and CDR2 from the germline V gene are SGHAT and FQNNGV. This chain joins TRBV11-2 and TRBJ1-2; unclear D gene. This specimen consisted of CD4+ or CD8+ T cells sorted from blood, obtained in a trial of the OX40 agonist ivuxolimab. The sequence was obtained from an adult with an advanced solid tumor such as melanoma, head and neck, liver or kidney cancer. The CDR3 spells CASSLSRYGYTF. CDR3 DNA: TGTGCCAGCAGCTTAAGCAGATATGGCTACACCTTC.